This T cell receptor (beta chain) was captured by sequencing in a study of blood T cell repertoires in COVID-19. In the study overall: The study drew acute and convalescent COVID-19 samples from the United States, Italy and Spain. From T cells, B-cell-depleted T cells, or PBMCs came the material, which was cDNA or gDNA.

Authors' analysis steps: Quantification of nucleated cells was approximated via reference gene primer amplification. The assay was immunoSEQ multiplex PCR, and TCRdb's table has in-frame clones only and misses some. V, J and clone size were drawn from that table, and D and trimming were deduced from the DNA. The data contain roughly 99,000 clones, approximately 88% of them singletons. Trimming cost V 5 bases and J 1 base; bases outside gene matches: 4. This CDR3 has 14 residues. CDR1 and CDR2 (germline): SGHTA, FQGNSA. This sequence originates from a man between 35 and 55 years old with active or convalescent COVID-19. The specimen was peripheral blood. The chain recombines TRBV7-2 with TRBJ1-1; 7 bases fit TRBD1. The CDR3 nucleotides are TGTGCCAGCAGCCAATACAGGGGGAACACTGAAGCTTTCTTT. As protein: CASSQYRGNTEAFF. The entire variable domain, with the rest obtained from reference TRBV7-2 and TRBJ1-1, is as follows: GAGVSQSPSNKVTEKGKDVELRCDPISGHTALYWYRQSLGQGLEFLIYFQGNSAPDKSGLPSDRFSAERTGGSVSTLTIQRTQQEDSAVYLCASSQYRGNTEAFFGQGTRLTVV.